This TCR beta chain is drawn from a study of PD-L1 blockade in urothelial cancer. On the study more broadly: At 3 weeks (second dose) and 6 weeks after starting treatment, blood was analyzed.

The method was immunoSEQ multiplex PCR; TCRdb's version includes in-frame clones alone and lacks a portion of them. This table has almost 30,000 clones, 70% to 90% appearing once. Patients presented with locally advanced or metastatic urothelial carcinoma. This material consisted of PBMCs, taken around atezolizumab (anti-PD-L1) treatment. The clonotype originates from a man between 50 and 59 years old with urothelial cancer.

Written as DNA, the CDR3 is TGTGCCAGCAGCGTACAGGGTAACTCCTACGAGCAGTACTTC. Translating gives CASSVQGNSYEQYF. This chain links TRBV7-9 with TRBJ2-7; weak D call: TRBD1 (6 bases). Looked up from germline, CDR1 is SEHNR and CDR2 is FQNEAQ (reference sequence). The CDR3 has 14 amino acids. Trimming removed 5 bases at V and 0 bases at J, with 11 bases between.